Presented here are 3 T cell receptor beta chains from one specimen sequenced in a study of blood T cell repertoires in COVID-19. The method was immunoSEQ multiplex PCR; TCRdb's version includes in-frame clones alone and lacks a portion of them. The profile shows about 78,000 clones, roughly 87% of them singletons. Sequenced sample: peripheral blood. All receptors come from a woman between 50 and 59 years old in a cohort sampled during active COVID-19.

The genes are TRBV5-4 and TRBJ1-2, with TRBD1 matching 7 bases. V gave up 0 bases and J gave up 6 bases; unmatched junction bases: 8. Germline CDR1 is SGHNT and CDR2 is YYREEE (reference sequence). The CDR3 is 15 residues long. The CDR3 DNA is TGTGCCAGCAGCTTGGAGGGGGCGCGTTTTAATGGCTACACCTTC. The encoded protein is CASSLEGARFNGYTF. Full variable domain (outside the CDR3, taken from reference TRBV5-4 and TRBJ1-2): ETGVTQSPTHLIKTRGQQVTLRCSSQSGHNTVSWYQQALGQGPQFIFQYYREEENGRGNFPPRFSGLQFPNYSSELNVNALELDDSALYLCASSLEGARFNGYTFGSGTRLTVV.

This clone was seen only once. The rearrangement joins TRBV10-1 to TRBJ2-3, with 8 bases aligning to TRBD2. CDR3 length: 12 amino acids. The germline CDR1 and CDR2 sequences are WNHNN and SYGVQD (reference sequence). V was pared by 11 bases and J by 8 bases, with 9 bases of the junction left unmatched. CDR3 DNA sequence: TGCGCCGGCCGGGGGGGAGTAGGTACGCAGTATTTT. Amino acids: CAGRGGVGTQYF.

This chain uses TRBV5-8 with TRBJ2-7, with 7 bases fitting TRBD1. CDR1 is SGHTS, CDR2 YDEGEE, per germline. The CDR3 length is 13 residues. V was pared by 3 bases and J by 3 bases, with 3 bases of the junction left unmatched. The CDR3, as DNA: TGTGCCAGCAGCTATGGGACAGACTACGAGCAGTACTTC. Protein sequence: CASSYGTDYEQYF. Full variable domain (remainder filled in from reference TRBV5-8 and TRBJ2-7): EAGVTQSPTHLIKTRGQQATLRCSPISGHTSVYWYQQALGLGLQFLLWYDEGEERNRGNFPPRFSGRQFPNYSSELNVNALELEDSALYLCASSYGTDYEQYFGPGTRLTVT.